This T cell receptor (beta chain) comes out of a study of blood T cell repertoires in COVID-19. CDR1 SGHVS and CDR2 FQNEAQ come from the germline V gene. V lost 5 bases and J lost 0, with 17 bases in between. The CDR3 contains 17 residues. Original analysis: Amplifying reference gene primers gave estimates of nucleated cell counts. Clones were sequenced by immunoSEQ multiplex PCR, and TCRdb holds only the in-frame ones, with some missing. V, J and clone size reflect that table, while D and trimming were determined from the DNA. Of 110,000 to 150,000 clones detected, about 90% appear once; the ten largest clones hold around 10%. Participants were aged roughly 18 to 100 years from about 25 US areas. Symptom resolution, clearance, or two negative PCRs marked donors in Cohort 3 as recovered.

The TCR originated in a man in his 60s who had recovered from COVID-19. The chain uses TRBV7-8 and TRBJ1-5; D gene uncertain. The sequenced material came from PBMCs or T cells enriched from blood (not recorded which). CDR3 DNA: TGTGCCAGCAGCCGGCGTGAGGGCACCTTTAGCAATCAGCCCCAGCATTTT. Its protein product is CASSRREGTFSNQPQHF.